The next 19 T cell receptor beta chains were all read from a single sample in a study of T cells in localized non-small cell lung cancer. Clones were read by immunoSEQ multiplex PCR, and TCRdb kept only the in-frame ones, dropping some. The data contain fewer than 25,000 clones, about nine tenths of them singletons. The specimen was peripheral blood, collected before any cancer treatment. The receptors come from a woman aged 40-75 years with stage I lung adenocarcinoma.

The chain employs TRBV18 and TRBJ2-7, with D maybe TRBD1 (5 bases). The CDR3 has 13 residues. From germline, CDR1 is KGHSH and CDR2 LQKENI. V was shortened by 6 bases and J by 6 bases, with 15 bases between the two germline ends. CDR3 region: CASSDRARGEQYF. DNA of the CDR3: TGTGCCAGCTCCGACAGAGCAAGAGGCGAGCAGTACTTC.

The chain carries TRBV9 and TRBJ1-1; no definite D call. V dropped 7 bases and J dropped 8 bases, with 15 bases sitting between them. This CDR3 region has 12 residues. Germline V gene sequence: CDR1 SGDLS, CDR2 YYNGEE. For the CDR3, the DNA is TGTGCCAGCTCTCGTAGGGAGGAAGAAGCTTTCTTT. Translating it yields CASSRREEEAFF.

The genes are TRBV4-3 and TRBJ1-3; no clear D gene. The CDR3 is made up of 15 amino acids. V lost 0 bases and J 1 base, leaving 7 bases between the germline ends. CDR1 LGHNA and CDR2 YSLEER come from the germline V gene. The CDR3 DNA reads TGCGCCAGCAGCCAAGAAGGGTTTTCTGGAAACACCATATATTTT. It encodes CASSQEGFSGNTIYF.

The chain employs TRBV5-8 and TRBJ2-1, with D possibly matching TRBD1 (6 bases). With 4 bases removed from V and 6 bases from J, the gap between germline ends came to 14 bases. Germline CDR1 is SGHTS and CDR2 is YDEGEE. CDR3 size: 14 residues. DNA of the CDR3: TGTGCCAGCAGCCGAAGGCTACAGGGCAATGAGCAGTTCTTC. It specifies CASSRRLQGNEQFF.

This sequence joins TRBV7-9 and TRBJ2-7; D possibly corresponds to TRBD1 (7 bases). Germline V CDR1 and CDR2: SEHNR, FQNEAQ (reference sequence). There are 18 residues in the CDR3. Trimming pared 7 bases from V and 0 bases from J, leaving 25 bases between. The CDR3 here is CASTGGLAPLRSSYEQYF. The CDR3 coding sequence is TGTGCCAGCACAGGGGGGCTAGCGCCCCTCCGAAGCTCCTACGAGCAGTACTTC.

The chain joins TRBV5-5 to TRBJ1-1, with 8 bases that match TRBD1. Germline V gene lookup returns CDR1 SGHKS and CDR2 YYEKEE (reference sequence). With V trimmed by 4 bases and J by 4 bases, 9 bases remained unmatched. This CDR3 contains 15 residues. Here the CDR3 reads CASSGTGYRGTEAFF. CDR3 DNA: TGTGCCAGCAGCGGGACAGGTTACAGGGGCACTGAAGCTTTCTTT.

This clone has just a few counts. This sequence joins TRBV6-4 and TRBJ2-1; 7 nucleotides align to TRBD2. Germline loops: CDR1 MRHNA, CDR2 SNTAGT. J gave up 10 bases and V 5 bases, and 8 bases lay outside the gene matches. The CDR3 contains 13 residues. CDR3 amino acids: CASSSRRESEQFF. The CDR3 bases are TGTGCCAGCAGTAGTCGGCGGGAGAGCGAGCAGTTCTTC.

V and J are TRBV7-9 and TRBJ2-7, with D unresolved. Germline CDR1 SEHNR, CDR2 FQNEAQ (reference sequence). Trimming pared 3 bases from V and 6 bases from J, leaving 3 bases between. The CDR3 spans 10 residues. The CDR3 sequence is CASSFGEQYF. CDR3 in DNA: TGTGCCAGCAGCTTTGGCGAGCAGTACTTC.

This chain uses TRBV4-1 with TRBJ2-7, with TRBD2 as a possible D gene (7 bases). The CDR3 spans 15 residues. Germline V gene data show CDR1 as MGHRA and CDR2 as YSYEKL. Between the trimmed V and J ends, which lost 2 bases and 3 bases, there was a span of 14 bases. CDR3 residues: CASSQRQRDNYEQYF. In nucleotides, the CDR3 is TGCGCCAGCAGCCAAAGGCAGCGGGACAACTACGAGCAGTACTTC.

This chain connects TRBV6-5 to TRBJ2-1; D uncertain. The CDR3 totals 12 residues. In germline, CDR1 is MNHEY, CDR2 SVGAGI. The V gene lost 8 bases and the J gene lost 5 bases, with 10 bases spanning the gap. CDR3 amino acids: CASRTAHNEQFF. The CDR3 coding sequence is TGTGCCAGCCGTACAGCACACAATGAGCAGTTCTTC.

CDR3 residues: CASSLVVGNTEAFF. The CDR3 coding sequence is TGTGCCAGCAGCTTAGTAGTAGGGAACACTGAAGCTTTCTTT. This chain links TRBV11-2 with TRBJ1-1; D not certain. The CDR3 length is 14 residues. V lost 1 base, J lost 1 base, and 7 bases lay in between. Germline V gives CDR1 SGHAT, CDR2 FQNNGV.

The chain couples TRBV28 to TRBJ1-4; no firm D call. This CDR3 region has 13 residues. V was cut by 4 bases and J by 5 bases, with 8 bases left in between. In germline, CDR1 is MDHEN, CDR2 SYDVKM. This CDR3 reads CASSYSRNEKLFF. CDR3 nucleotide sequence: TGTGCCAGCAGTTACAGTAGGAATGAAAAACTGTTTTTT.

This chain joins TRBV30 and TRBJ2-7, with D possibly called TRBD1 or TRBD2 (6 bases each). Trimming stripped 8 bases from V and 3 bases from J, with 17 bases between. This CDR3 region has 13 residues. The germline V gene encodes CDR1 GTSNPN and CDR2 SVGIG (reference sequence). This CDR3 is CALRGRGGYEQYF. For the CDR3, the DNA is TGTGCCCTTCGCGGCAGGGGAGGCTACGAGCAGTACTTC. Using reference TRBV30 and TRBJ2-7 for the parts outside the CDR3, the full variable domain is SQTIHQWPATLVQPVGSPLSLECTVEGTSNPNLYWYRQAAGRGLQLLFYSVGIGQISSEVPQNLSASRPQDRQFILSSKKLLLSDSGFYLCALRGRGGYEQYFGPGTRLTVT.

This rearrangement joins TRBV15 to TRBJ1-1, with D uncertain. This CDR3 has 14 residues. Deletions cut 6 bases from V and 1 base from J, with 12 bases between. The V gene's germline CDR1 is LNHNV and CDR2 YYDKDF (reference sequence). The CDR3, as DNA: TGTGCCACCAGGCTACCCACCGGGAACACTGAAGCTTTCTTT. Translated: CATRLPTGNTEAFF.

This clone was seen just once. This chain uses TRBV7-2 with TRBJ2-4; D is ambiguous. The CDR3 length is 14 residues. Germline V lookup: CDR1 SGHTA, CDR2 FQGNSA. Trimming removed 1 base at V and 6 bases at J, with 10 bases between. The CDR3 is CASSLGSPGNIQYF. CDR3 DNA sequence: TGTGCCAGCAGCTTAGGGTCCCCGGGAAACATTCAGTACTTC.

J is TRBJ2-3 and V is TRBV6-5; D is perhaps TRBD2 (6 bases). The CDR3 has 13 amino acids. Trimming left V 6 bases short and J 3 bases short, with 10 bases between. Germline assignment: CDR1 MNHEY and CDR2 SVGAGI. The CDR3 sequence: CASSPGGTDTQYF. The CDR3 coding sequence is TGTGCCAGCAGCCCCGGGGGAACAGATACGCAGTATTTT.

The chain links TRBV5-4 to TRBJ2-1, with D possibly TRBD2 on 6 matching bases. The V gene lost 6 bases and the J gene lost 6 bases, with 13 bases spanning the gap. The CDR3 is 13 residues long. Germline CDR1 SGHNT, CDR2 YYREEE (reference sequence). The CDR3 DNA follows: TGTGCCAGCAACCGGAGGGCCAGCAATGAGCAGTTCTTC. Translating gives CASNRRASNEQFF.

The CDR3 sequence: CASRQRERTEAFF. The CDR3 nucleotides read TGTGCCAGCAGACAACGGGAAAGAACTGAAGCTTTCTTT. The rearrangement uses TRBV6-6 and TRBJ1-1; D remains ambiguous. In germline, CDR1 is MNHNY, CDR2 SVGAGI (reference sequence). The CDR3 covers 13 residues. V was shortened by 6 bases and J by 5 bases, with 13 bases between the two germline ends.

This clone was seen a single time. The rearrangement joins TRBV5-1 to TRBJ2-2; the D gene is possibly TRBD2 (6 bases). Trimming left V 4 bases short and J 3 bases short, with 16 bases between. The CDR3 covers 16 residues. Looked up from germline, CDR1 is SGHRS and CDR2 is YFSETQ. In DNA, the CDR3 is TGCGCCAGCAGCCAGCTGGGGGGATGGGACACCGGGGAGCTGTTTTTT. Translation gives CASSQLGGWDTGELFF.